This T cell receptor (beta chain) was sequenced during a study of T cells after yellow fever vaccination. General study points: The CD4 compartment and the CD8 compartment contained a small share of clonotypes in common. Contamination of FACS-sorted repertoires by abundant clonotypes from the bulk population could occur. Almost none of the vaccine-responding clonotypes turned up in sorted memory subsets on day 0, the data showed.

The CDR3 length is 18 residues. J was trimmed by 7 bases and V by 3 bases; bases with no gene match: 10. The germline V gene encodes CDR1 SGHAT and CDR2 FQNNGV. By 5'RACE template switching, TCR cDNA was produced, with a universal primer site and UMIs added in the process. TCRdb passed the 5' RACE reads through MiXCR, listing each CDR3 protein once. Of about 12,000 distinct CDR3 sequences listed, 5.8% are singletons. This clonotype counts as medium-sized (0.01 to 0.1%). The sequence derives from a man aged 25 to 40 who received the YFV17D yellow fever vaccine. The source was PBMCs, either bulk or a sorted T-cell subset (CD4+, CD8+, memory, or dextramer-sorted; not recorded which), collected on the day of the yellow fever booster vaccination. The rearrangement uses TRBV11-2 and TRBJ2-1; 15 positions match TRBD2. CDR3 DNA sequence: TGTGCCAGCAGCTTGGGACTAGCGGGAGGACCCGAAATTAATGAGCAGTTCTTC. Its translation: CASSLGLAGGPEINEQFF.